The next 23 T cell receptor beta chains were all read from a single sample in a study of vaccination effects on CD4 cells after COVID-19. Generated by immunoSEQ multiplex PCR, the TCRdb table keeps only in-frame clones and is missing some. This sample has about 41,000 clones, with 70% to 85% found just once. What these receptors recognize is not known. Before any sequencing was done, the ViraFEST assay used viral peptide pools to expand antigen-specific CD4+ T cells. The culture ran for around nine days, and then CD4+ T cells were isolated. People in the vaccine group had not been infected with SARS-CoV-2 before, and their nucleocapsid antibodies were negative. The sequencing used CD4+ T cells from PBMCs cultured with HCoV-NL63 spike peptides, collected before COVID-19 vaccination. Receptor source: a human donor who received a COVID-19 vaccine.

The rearrangement links TRBV6-2 or TRBV6-3 to TRBJ2-3; D is possibly TRBD1 (6 bases). The CDR3 sequence is 12 residues long. CDR1 MNHEY and CDR2 SVGEGT come from the germline V gene. Trimming took 5 bases from V and 6 from J, leaving 9 bases between them. The chain's CDR3 is CASSNRADTQYF. CDR3 DNA sequence: TGTGCCAGCAGTAACAGGGCTGATACGCAGTATTTT.

The genes are TRBV18 and TRBJ1-1; D unresolved. This CDR3 is 12 amino acids long. From germline, CDR1 is KGHSH and CDR2 LQKENI. Trimming took off 6 bases at V and 1 base at J, with 6 bases between the two ends. The DNA of the CDR3 is TGTGCCAGCTCCGAACCGAACACTGAAGCTTTCTTT. It encodes CASSEPNTEAFF.

The chain combines TRBV27 with TRBJ2-2; no definite D call. Germline V lookup: CDR1 MNHEY, CDR2 SMNVEV (reference sequence). V was trimmed by 5 bases and J by 1 base, leaving 5 bases between them. The CDR3 spans 13 residues. CDR3 nucleotides: TGTGCCAGCAGTAGCAGGAACACCGGGGAGCTGTTTTTT. This sequence encodes CASSSRNTGELFF.

This clone was recorded a few times. The V gene is TRBV5-1, the J gene TRBJ1-1, with D uncertain. The CDR3 is made up of 12 amino acids. Trimming pared 0 bases from V and 7 bases from J, leaving 7 bases between. Germline V gene sequence: CDR1 SGHRS, CDR2 YFSETQ. This CDR3 is CASSLAGREAFF. The CDR3 region has the DNA TGCGCCAGCAGCTTGGCTGGGCGTGAAGCTTTCTTT. Drawing the rest from reference TRBV5-1 and TRBJ1-1, the complete variable domain is KAGVTQTPRYLIKTRGQQVTLSCSPISGHRSVSWYQQTPGQGLQFLFEYFSETQRNKGNFPGRFSGRQFSNSRSEMNVSTLELGDSALYLCASSLAGREAFFGQGTRLTVV.

The chain links TRBV2 to TRBJ2-6; D is unresolved. Trimming removed 6 bases at V and 2 bases at J, with 11 bases between. CDR1 and CDR2 (germline): SNHLY, FYNNEI. There are 15 residues in the CDR3. CDR3 nucleotide sequence: TGTGCCAGCAGGGTTGGATTTGCTGGGGCCAACGTCCTGACTTTC. Translated, it gives CASRVGFAGANVLTF.

V and J are TRBV6-5 and TRBJ2-1; 12 bases line up with TRBD1. V was clipped by 0 bases and J by 8 bases; unmatched bases: 5. Germline CDR1 and CDR2: MNHEY and SVGAGI. This CDR3 has 16 residues. CDR3 region: CASSYSGTGGFDEQFF. CDR3 bases: TGTGCCAGCAGTTACTCGGGGACAGGGGGCTTTGATGAGCAGTTCTTC.

This sequence joins TRBV19 and TRBJ2-5; D is undetermined. Germline V CDR1 and CDR2: LNHDA, SQIVND (reference sequence). The length of the CDR3 is 15 residues. V was trimmed by 1 base and J by 5 bases, leaving 14 bases between them. As DNA, the CDR3 is TGTGCCAGTAGTATAGGTGCTCAGGAGAGGGAGACCCAGTACTTC. Translation gives CASSIGAQERETQYF. Variable domain in full (rest from reference TRBV19 and TRBJ2-5): DGGITQSPKYLFRKEGQNVTLSCEQNLNHDAMYWYRQDPGQGLRLIYYSQIVNDFQKGDIAEGYSVSREKKESFPLTVTSAQKNPTAFYLCASSIGAQERETQYFGPGTRLLVL.

J is TRBJ2-1 and V is TRBV6-1, with 9 positions matching TRBD2. CDR1 and CDR2 from the germline V gene are MNHNS and SASEGT. The CDR3 contains 16 residues. Trimming at V came to 2 bases and at J to 5 bases, leaving 7 bases not matched to a gene. CDR3: CASSERGAGGNNEQFF. The CDR3 coding sequence is TGTGCCAGCAGTGAACGGGGAGCGGGGGGCAACAATGAGCAGTTCTTC.

This clone was counted only a few times. This chain links TRBV7-9 with TRBJ2-1, with 7 bases identical to TRBD2. This CDR3 region has 14 residues. CDR1 is SEHNR, CDR2 FQNEAQ, per germline (reference sequence). V was clipped by 3 bases and J by 5 bases; unmatched bases: 4. CDR3 in amino acids: CASSLWGTNNEQFF. CDR3 coding DNA: TGTGCCAGCAGCTTGTGGGGGACTAACAATGAGCAGTTCTTC.

The chain is built from TRBV18 and TRBJ1-6; the D is unclear. CDR3 length equals 15 residues. Germline CDR1 KGHSH, CDR2 LQKENI. Trimming removed 2 bases from V and 0 bases from J, with 5 bases in between. The CDR3 sequence is CASSPSVSYNSPLHF. In DNA, the CDR3 is TGTGCCAGCTCACCATCGGTCTCCTATAATTCACCCCTCCACTTT.

The chain is built from TRBV5-4 and TRBJ2-7; tentative D call: TRBD1 (6 bases). V gave up 3 bases and J gave up 0 bases, with 16 bases separating them. The CDR3 runs 16 residues. Germline assignment: CDR1 SGHNT and CDR2 YYREEE (reference sequence). CDR3 sequence reads: CASSSTTGHSSYEQYV. CDR3 bases: TGTGCCAGCAGCTCGACTACGGGACATAGCTCCTACGAGCAGTACGTC.

The rearrangement links TRBV19 to TRBJ2-3; 12 nucleotides match TRBD2. Germline assignment: CDR1 LNHDA and CDR2 SQIVND (reference sequence). Trimming took 3 bases from V and 0 from J; bases not matched to a gene: 10. The CDR3 consists of 19 residues. CDR3 loop: CASSMGPFLAGGSTDTQYF. Here the CDR3 DNA reads TGTGCCAGTAGTATGGGCCCCTTCCTAGCGGGGGGGAGCACAGATACGCAGTATTTT.

The chain is built from TRBV7-8 and TRBJ2-7, with 7 nucleotides matching TRBD2. Per the germline V gene, CDR1 is SGHVS and CDR2 is FQNEAQ. This CDR3 has 13 amino acids. The V and J ends lost 2 bases and 2 bases, in that order; junction bases with no gene match: 0. CDR3 sequence reads: CASSLRGAYEQYV. CDR3 bases: TGTGCCAGCAGCTTACGGGGGGCCTACGAGCAGTACGTC.

The chain couples TRBV7-6 to TRBJ2-1; D might be TRBD1 (5 bases). Trimming cost V 3 bases and J 2 bases, with 11 bases left between them. The CDR3 is 15 amino acids. Germline loops: CDR1 SGHVS, CDR2 FNYEAQ. In DNA form, the CDR3 reads TGTGCCAGCAGCTTCGACAGTGCCCCCTACAATGAGCAGTTCTTC. Translating gives CASSFDSAPYNEQFF.

This clone has only a few counts. The V and J genes are TRBV27 and TRBJ2-3; 7 positions match TRBD1. Germline trimming cut 6 bases from V and 2 bases from J; bases unmatched to any gene: 8. CDR1 and CDR2 from the germline V gene are MNHEY and SMNVEV (reference sequence). There are 15 residues in the CDR3. The CDR3 reads CASSSYGTDTDTQYF. DNA of the CDR3: TGTGCCAGCAGCTCTTACGGGACAGACACAGATACGCAGTATTTT.

A few counts support this clone. The V call is TRBV30, the J call TRBJ1-4, with a possible D match to TRBD1 (5 bases). Trimming pared 4 bases from V and 2 bases from J, leaving 11 bases between. Germline CDR1 and CDR2: GTSNPN and SVGIG (reference sequence). The CDR3 is 14 amino acids. CDR3 in amino acids: CAWTQGGTNEKLFF. As DNA, the CDR3 is TGTGCCTGGACCCAGGGAGGGACTAATGAAAAACTGTTTTTT.

The rearrangement joins TRBV19 to TRBJ2-3; D possibly corresponds to TRBD2 (7 bases). The CDR3 sequence is 15 residues long. Per the germline V gene, CDR1 is LNHDA and CDR2 is SQIVND (reference sequence). V was trimmed by 9 bases and J by 5 bases, leaving 21 bases between them. CDR3 bases: TGTGCCAGCAGACGAGGGGGGGGTTCTAAAGATACGCAGTATTTT. This gives the protein CASRRGGGSKDTQYF. Using reference TRBV19 and TRBJ2-3 for the parts outside the CDR3, the full variable domain is DGGITQSPKYLFRKEGQNVTLSCEQNLNHDAMYWYRQDPGQGLRLIYYSQIVNDFQKGDIAEGYSVSREKKESFPLTVTSAQKNPTAFYLCASRRGGGSKDTQYFGPGTRLTVL.

The V and J genes are TRBV11-1 and TRBJ1-2; D might be TRBD1 (6 bases). The CDR3 is 13 residues long. V was clipped by 5 bases and J by 2 bases, with 9 bases between them. Germline V lookup: CDR1 SGHAT, CDR2 FQDESV (reference sequence). For the CDR3, the DNA is TGTGCCAGCAGCCCCGACAGGAACTATGGCTACACCTTC. Its protein is CASSPDRNYGYTF.

The V call is TRBV29-1, the J call TRBJ2-7; 7 nucleotides agree with TRBD1. There are 12 residues in the CDR3. The J segment lost 8 bases and the V segment lost 5 bases, leaving 9 bases of the junction unmatched. The germline V gene encodes CDR1 SQVTM and CDR2 ANQGSEA. The CDR3 is CSVRTGAKKQYV. CDR3 sequence (DNA): TGCAGCGTTCGAACAGGGGCAAAGAAGCAGTACGTC.

The rearrangement links TRBV2 to TRBJ2-3; D is uncertain. This CDR3 is 13 amino acids long. Trimming took off 3 bases at V and 2 bases at J, with 6 bases between the two ends. CDR1 is SNHLY, CDR2 FYNNEI, per germline. The CDR3, as DNA: TGTGCCAGCAGTGAGCAGCTCACAGATACGCAGTATTTT. Its protein product is CASSEQLTDTQYF.

The chain joins TRBV25-1 to TRBJ1-2, with D uncertain. CDR1 is MGHDK, CDR2 SYGVNS, per germline. V lost 6 bases, J lost 7 bases, and 15 bases lay in between. The CDR3 has 13 residues. The CDR3 region has the DNA TGTGCCAGCAGCCTATTAGGCCTTTTTGGCTACACCTTC. Translation gives CASSLLGLFGYTF.

In this sample, this clone turned up once. DNA for the CDR3: TGTGCCAGCAAGAGACAGGGTTGGAGGAGAGACACTGAAGCTTTCTTT. This gives the protein CASKRQGWRRDTEAFF. This chain joins TRBV2 and TRBJ1-1, with 7 bases identical to TRBD1. The ends lost 7 bases at V and 3 bases at J; junction bases unmatched: 14. Germline CDR1 reads SNHLY; CDR2 reads FYNNEI. CDR3 size: 16 residues.

The rearrangement uses TRBV29-1 and TRBJ1-1; D is ambiguous. The V gene lost 7 bases and the J gene lost 2 bases, with 11 bases spanning the gap. The germline V gene has CDR1 SQVTM and CDR2 ANQGSEA. The CDR3 extends over 12 amino acids. The CDR3 loop reads CSASTINTEAFF. As DNA, the CDR3 is TGCAGCGCCTCGACCATAAACACTGAAGCTTTCTTT. The variable domain in full, completed from reference TRBV29-1 and TRBJ1-1, reads SAVISQKPSRDICQRGTSLTIQCQVDSQVTMMFWYRQQPGQSLTLIATANQGSEATYESGFVIDKFPISRPNLTFSTLTVSNMSPEDSSIYLCSASTINTEAFFGQGTRLTVV.